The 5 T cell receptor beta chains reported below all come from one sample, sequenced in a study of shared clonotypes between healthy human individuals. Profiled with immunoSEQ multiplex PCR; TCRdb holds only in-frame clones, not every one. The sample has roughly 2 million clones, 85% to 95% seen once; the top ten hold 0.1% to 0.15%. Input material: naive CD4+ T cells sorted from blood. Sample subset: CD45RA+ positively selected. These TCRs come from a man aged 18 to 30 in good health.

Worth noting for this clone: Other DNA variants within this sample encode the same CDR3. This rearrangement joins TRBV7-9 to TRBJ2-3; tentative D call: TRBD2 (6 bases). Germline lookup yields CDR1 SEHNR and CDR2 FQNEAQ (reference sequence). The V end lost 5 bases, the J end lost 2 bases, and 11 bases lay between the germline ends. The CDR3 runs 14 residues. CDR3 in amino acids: CASSRSGSTDTQYF. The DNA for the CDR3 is TGTGCCAGCAGCCGTAGCGGTTCCACAGATACGCAGTATTTT.

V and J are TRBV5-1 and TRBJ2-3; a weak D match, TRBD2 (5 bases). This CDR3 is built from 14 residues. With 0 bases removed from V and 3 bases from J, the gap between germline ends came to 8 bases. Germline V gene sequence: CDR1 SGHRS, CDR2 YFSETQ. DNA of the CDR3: TGCGCCAGCAGCTTGGGGTGGGAGACAGATACGCAGTATTTT. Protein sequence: CASSLGWETDTQYF.

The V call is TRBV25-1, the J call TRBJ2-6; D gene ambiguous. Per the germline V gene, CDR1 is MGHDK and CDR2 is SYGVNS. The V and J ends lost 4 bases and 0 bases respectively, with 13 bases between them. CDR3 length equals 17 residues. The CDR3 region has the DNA TGTGCCAGCAGTGGACACAGCCCCGGCTCTGGGGCCAACGTCCTGACTTTC. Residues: CASSGHSPGSGANVLTF.

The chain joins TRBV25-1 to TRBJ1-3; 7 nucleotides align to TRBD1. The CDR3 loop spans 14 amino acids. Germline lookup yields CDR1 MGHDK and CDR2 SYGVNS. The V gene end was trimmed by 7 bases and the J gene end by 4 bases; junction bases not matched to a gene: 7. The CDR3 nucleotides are TGTGCCAGCACTCCAGGGGGAAGAGGAAACACCATATATTTT. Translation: CASTPGGRGNTIYF. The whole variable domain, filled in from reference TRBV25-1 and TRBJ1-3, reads EADIYQTPRYLVIGTGKKITLECSQTMGHDKMYWYQQDPGMELHLIHYSYGVNSTEKGDLSSESTVSRIRTEHFPLTLESARPSHTSQYLCASTPGGRGNTIYFGEGSWLTVV.

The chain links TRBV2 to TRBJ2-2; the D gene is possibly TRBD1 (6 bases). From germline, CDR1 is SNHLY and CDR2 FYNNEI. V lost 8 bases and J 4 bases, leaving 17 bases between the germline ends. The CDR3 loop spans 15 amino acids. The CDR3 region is CASQGQSAGTGELFF. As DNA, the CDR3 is TGTGCCAGCCAAGGACAGTCCGCTGGCACCGGGGAGCTGTTTTTT.